This T cell receptor beta chain is drawn from a study of a mutant IDH1 vaccine in newly diagnosed glioma. Study at large: Of the patients given treatment, roughly 62% were male and about 40% were female, and a mean age of roughly 40 years was recorded.

As for this clone: The target antigen is unknown.

Overall study results and limits: Whatever changes occurred in top peripheral T cell clonotypes seemed unrelated to pseudoprogression.

Clones were sequenced by immunoSEQ multiplex PCR, and TCRdb holds only the in-frame ones, with some missing. The sample carries 30,000 to 40,000 clones, roughly 80% recorded once. Germline-derived CDR1 and CDR2 are SGHTA and FQGNSA. The germline V and J ends were trimmed by 1 base and 1 base, with 4 bases remaining between them. The CDR3 sequence is 14 residues long. As for time point: week 35, safety follow-up. Topical imiquimod accompanied each vaccine dose, which consisted of 300 ug of mutant IDH1 20-mer peptide. V is TRBV7-2 and J is TRBJ1-4; D unresolved. The specimen comprised PBMCs, sampled from a glioma patient whose treatment included an IDH1 peptide vaccine. This receptor was taken from a woman aged 18-29 years with glioma. The CDR3 DNA reads as TGTGCCAGCAGCTTAGGATTAACTAATGAAAAACTGTTTTTT. Its protein product is CASSLGLTNEKLFF. Together with reference TRBV7-2 and TRBJ1-4, the CDR3 gives the full variable domain: GAGVSQSPSNKVTEKGKDVELRCDPISGHTALYWYRQSLGQGLEFLIYFQGNSAPDKSGLPSDRFSAERTGGSVSTLTIQRTQQEDSAVYLCASSLGLTNEKLFFGSGTQLSVL.